This TCR beta chain was found in a study of shared clonotypes between healthy human individuals. Findings and limits, study-wide: Estimated richness was generally greater in naive than memory subsets.

The material for each subset, its genomic DNA, was split evenly across several immunoSEQ plates. Per sorted-subset replicate PCR, input was 150 to 250 ng DNA, representing roughly 28,000 T cell genomes. The data were produced by immunoSEQ multiplex PCR, yet TCRdb's version contains in-frame clones alone and is incomplete. The profile shows about 2 million clones, around 96% of them singletons. In the case of this clone: The antigen remains unidentified.

Terminally differentiated effector memory CD45RA+ cells were excluded from the naive CD8 cells, which were CD45RO-negative and positively selected for CCR7. Trimming removed 7 bases from V and 0 bases from J, with 10 bases in between. The CDR3 runs 13 residues. Germline assignment: CDR1 MDHEN and CDR2 SYDVKM. The chain carries TRBV28 and TRBJ2-7; tentatively, D is TRBD2 (6 bases). This sequence was found in a young man in good health. The source material was naive CD8+ T cells sorted from blood. The CDR3 region is CASMEGVSYEQYF. The CDR3 DNA follows: TGTGCCAGCATGGAGGGTGTCTCCTACGAGCAGTACTTC.